The clone carrying this TCR beta chain was picked up one time. One end of the junction is discordant with germline, which a read error may explain. Those who donated, Caucasian adults without exception, all lived in Nashville, Tennessee. The sample belongs to a study of shared clonotypes between healthy human individuals. At the deep level, the assay was run. Sequenced by immunoSEQ multiplex PCR; TCRdb stores in-frame clones only, minus some. The sample contains about 560,000 clones, roughly 79% of which appear only once. Germline CDR1 SGHNT, CDR2 YYREEE (reference sequence). This CDR3 spans 16 amino acids.

The chain carries TRBV5-4 and TRBJ2-6; D gene unclear. The sample comprised PBMCs. The sequence was obtained from a woman in her thirties or forties in good health. Some clones in this sample may be carry-over from other donors' samples. CDR3 amino acids: CASSHGRTSGANVLTF. CDR3 coding DNA: TGCGCCAGCAGCCATGGACGGACCTCTGGGGCCAACGTCCTGACTTTC.